Detailed here is one T cell receptor (beta chain). TCRdb redid the calling of the 5' RACE reads with MiXCR, one entry per CDR3 protein. Of approximately 260,000 distinct CDR3 sequences in the sample, approximately 13% are singletons; the top ten hold less than 0.55%. This record comes from a study of T cells after yellow fever vaccination. This CDR3 is 14 amino acids long. Between the trimmed V and J ends, which lost 4 bases and 1 base, there was a span of 10 bases. The germline gives CDR1 SEHNR, CDR2 FQNEAQ (reference sequence). Specimen: CD4+ T cells sorted from PBMCs, collected 45 days after the yellow fever booster vaccination. The chain employs TRBV7-9 and TRBJ1-1; D gene unclear. The clonotype comes from a man between 25 and 39 years old who received the YFV17D yellow fever vaccine. CDR3 bases: TGTGCCAGCAGCTCTATGGGCGGGAACACTGAAGCTTTCTTT. Its translation: CASSSMGGNTEAFF. The variable domain in full, completed from reference TRBV7-9 and TRBJ1-1, reads DTGVSQNPRHKITKRGQNVTFRCDPISEHNRLYWYRQTLGQGPEFLTYFQNEAQLEKSRLLSDRFSAERPKGSFSTLEIQRTEQGDSAMYLCASSSMGGNTEAFFGQGTRLTVV.